The T cell receptor beta chain under discussion was sequenced for a study of blood T cell repertoires in COVID-19. Study-wide context: COVID-19 samples collected from the United States, Italy and Spain covered acute and convalescent phases.

Methods used by the authors: Reference gene primer amplification gave estimated nucleated cell counts. TCRdb's table, derived via immunoSEQ multiplex PCR, lists solely in-frame clones and lacks some. V and J calls plus clone size are reproduced from that table; the DNA served to infer D and trimming. This repertoire shows about 170,000 clones, approximately 86% found once; its top ten account for less than 3%. The germline V and J ends were trimmed by 8 bases and 0 bases, with 10 bases remaining between them. The CDR3 sequence is 13 residues long. Germline V gene sequence: CDR1 MNHEY, CDR2 SVGAGI. Seattle participants joined during active infection and were tracked over time.

The sequenced material came from peripheral blood. V gene TRBV6-5 combines with J gene TRBJ1-2, with D uncertain. This TCR was recovered from a woman of 80 years or more with COVID-19, enrolled during active disease. Here the CDR3 DNA reads TGTGCCAGCCTTACAGCCGCTAACTATGGCTACACCTTC. It encodes CASLTAANYGYTF.